The clone carrying this TCR delta chain rates as medium-sized. The sample originates from a study of gamma-delta T cells after stem cell transplantation. This CDR3 spans 18 amino acids. J lost 0 bases, V lost 6 bases, and 10 bases had no gene match. Germline CDR1 is GEAIGNYY and CDR2 is EKD. TCRdb made new clone calls on the RT-PCR reads using CATT. Of 7,600 or so delta-chain clones listed, approximately 15% were seen once; the top ten hold 4.5% to 7.5%. The sequenced sample was gamma-delta T cells. This TCR was recovered from a human donor. It is not recorded whose cells these are; they may come from a transplant donor. This chain connects TRDV2 to TRDJ3, with TRDD3 identical over 7 bases. CDR3 sequence: CACFWGLSSSWDTRQMFF. CDR3 nucleotide sequence: TGTGCCTGTTTCTGGGGGCTCTCAAGCTCCTGGGACACCCGACAGATGTTTTTC.